Ten or more counts support the clone carrying this TCR beta chain. Its cognate antigen is unknown. The CDR3 totals 16 residues. Germline V lookup: CDR1 MGHRA, CDR2 YSYEKL. J lost 2 bases, V lost 4 bases, and 10 bases had no gene match. This record comes from a study of cytomegalovirus exposure and HLA in healthy donors. Broader study findings: A later analysis reportedly found that, within productive TCRs, an Asian-associated ancestry cluster had fewer N-insertions than the mean observed across the roughly 700 donors. Reportedly, TCR beta sequences accurately predicted HLA-A and HLA-B alleles in most subjects.

Researchers ran the PCR with 60 Vbeta and 13 Jbeta primers. Profiling relied on immunoSEQ multiplex PCR, and the TCRdb table lists in-frame clones only, not all of them. The table records approximately 100,000 clones, less than 10% of them present only once. The rearrangement uses TRBV4-1 and TRBJ2-7; 8 positions match TRBD2. The sequenced sample consisted of PBMCs. This receptor was obtained from a man over 45 in good health and CMV-seropositive. The CDR3 DNA follows: TGCGCCAGCAGCCCGTGGGCCGGGGGGGGAACCTACGAGCAGTACTTC. Its protein is CASSPWAGGGTYEQYF.